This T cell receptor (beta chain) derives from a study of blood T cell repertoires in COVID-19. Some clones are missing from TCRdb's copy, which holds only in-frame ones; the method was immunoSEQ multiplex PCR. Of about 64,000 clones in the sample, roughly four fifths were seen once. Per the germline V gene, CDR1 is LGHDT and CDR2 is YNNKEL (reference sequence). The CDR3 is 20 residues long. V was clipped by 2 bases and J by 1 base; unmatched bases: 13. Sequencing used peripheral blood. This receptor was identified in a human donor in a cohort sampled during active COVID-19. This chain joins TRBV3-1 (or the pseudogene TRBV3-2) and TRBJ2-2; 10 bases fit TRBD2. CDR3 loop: CASSQRSRIAGGVNTGELFF. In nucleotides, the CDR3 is TGTGCCAGCAGCCAAAGGAGTCGTATAGCGGGGGGAGTGAACACCGGGGAGCTGTTTTTT.